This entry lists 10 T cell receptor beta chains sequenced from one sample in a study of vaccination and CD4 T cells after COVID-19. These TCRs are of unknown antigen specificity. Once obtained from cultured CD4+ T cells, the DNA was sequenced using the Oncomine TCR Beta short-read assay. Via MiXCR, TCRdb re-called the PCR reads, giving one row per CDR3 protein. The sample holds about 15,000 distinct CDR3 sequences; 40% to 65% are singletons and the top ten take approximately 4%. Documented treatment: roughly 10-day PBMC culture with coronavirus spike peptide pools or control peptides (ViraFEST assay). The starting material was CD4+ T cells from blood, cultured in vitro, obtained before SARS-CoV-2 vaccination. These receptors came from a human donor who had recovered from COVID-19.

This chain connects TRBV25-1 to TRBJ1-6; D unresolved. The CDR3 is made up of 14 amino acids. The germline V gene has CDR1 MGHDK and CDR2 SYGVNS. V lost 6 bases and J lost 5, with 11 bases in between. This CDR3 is CASSGISDNSPLHF. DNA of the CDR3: TGTGCCAGCAGCGGGATTTCAGATAATTCACCCCTCCACTTT.

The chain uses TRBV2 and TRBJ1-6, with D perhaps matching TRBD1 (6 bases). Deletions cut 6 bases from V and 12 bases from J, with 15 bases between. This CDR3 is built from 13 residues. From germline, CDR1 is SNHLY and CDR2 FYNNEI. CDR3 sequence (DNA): TGTGCCAGCAGCGGCGGGCAGGGGAGACCCCTCCACTTT. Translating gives CASSGGQGRPLHF.

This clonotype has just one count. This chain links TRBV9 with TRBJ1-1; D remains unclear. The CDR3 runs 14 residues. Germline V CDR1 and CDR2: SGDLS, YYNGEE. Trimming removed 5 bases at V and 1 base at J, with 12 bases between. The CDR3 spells CASRESRSNTEAFF. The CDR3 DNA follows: TGTGCCAGCAGGGAGTCGCGGTCGAACACTGAAGCTTTCTTT.

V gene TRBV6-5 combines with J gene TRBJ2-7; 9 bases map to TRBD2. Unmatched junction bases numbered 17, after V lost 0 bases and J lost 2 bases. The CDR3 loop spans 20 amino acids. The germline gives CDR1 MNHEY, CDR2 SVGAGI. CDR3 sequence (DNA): TGTGCCAGCAGTTACTCCCCACCGACTAGCGGCAAAATCCTCCCCTACGAGCAGTACTTC. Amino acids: CASSYSPPTSGKILPYEQYF.

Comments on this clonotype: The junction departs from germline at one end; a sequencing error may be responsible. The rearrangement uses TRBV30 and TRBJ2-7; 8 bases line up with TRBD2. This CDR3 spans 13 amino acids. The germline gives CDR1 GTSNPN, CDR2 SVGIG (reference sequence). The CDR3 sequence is CAWSSGGSHEQYF. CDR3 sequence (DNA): TGTGCCTGGAGTAGCGGGGGCTCCCACGAGCAGTACTTC. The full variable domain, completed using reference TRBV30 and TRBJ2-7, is SQTIHQWPATLVQPVGSPLSLECTVEGTSNPNLYWYRQAAGRGLQLLFYSVGIGQISSEVPQNLSASRPQDRQFILSSKKLLLSDSGFYLCAWSSGGSHEQYFGPGTRLTVT.

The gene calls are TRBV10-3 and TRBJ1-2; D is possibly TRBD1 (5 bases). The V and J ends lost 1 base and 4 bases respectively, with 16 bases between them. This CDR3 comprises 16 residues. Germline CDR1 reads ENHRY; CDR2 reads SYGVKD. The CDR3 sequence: CAISELQVISSYGYTF. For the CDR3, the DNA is TGTGCCATCAGTGAGTTACAGGTTATTTCTTCCTATGGCTACACCTTC.

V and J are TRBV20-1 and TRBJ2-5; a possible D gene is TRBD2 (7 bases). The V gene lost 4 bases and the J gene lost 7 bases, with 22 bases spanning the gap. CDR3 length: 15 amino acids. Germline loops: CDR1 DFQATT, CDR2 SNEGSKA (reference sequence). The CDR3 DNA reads TGCAGTGCTACCCGACAGGAGACTAGCCTAGGGACCCAGTACTTC. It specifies CSATRQETSLGTQYF.

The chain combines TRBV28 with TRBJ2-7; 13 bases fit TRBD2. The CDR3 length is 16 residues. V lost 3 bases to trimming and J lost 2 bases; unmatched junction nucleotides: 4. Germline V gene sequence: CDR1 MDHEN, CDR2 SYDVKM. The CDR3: CASSLRTSGSPYEQYF. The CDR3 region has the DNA TGTGCCAGCAGTTTGAGGACTAGCGGGAGCCCCTACGAGCAGTACTTC.

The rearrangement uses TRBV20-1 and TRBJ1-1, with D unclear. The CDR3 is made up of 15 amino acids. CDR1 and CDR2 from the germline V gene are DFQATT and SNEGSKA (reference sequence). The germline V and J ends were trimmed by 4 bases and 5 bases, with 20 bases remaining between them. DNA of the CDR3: TGCAGTGCTACCCAACCCAGGAAGGGCAGGACTGAAGCTTTCTTT. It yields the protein CSATQPRKGRTEAFF.

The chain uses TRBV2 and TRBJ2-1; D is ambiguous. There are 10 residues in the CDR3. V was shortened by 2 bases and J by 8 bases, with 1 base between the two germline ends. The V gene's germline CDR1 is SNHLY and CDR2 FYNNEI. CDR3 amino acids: CASSEHEQFF. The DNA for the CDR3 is TGTGCCAGCAGTGAACATGAGCAGTTCTTC.